Included here is one T cell receptor (beta chain) sequence, with context. Its target is not known. Profiling relied on immunoSEQ multiplex PCR, and the TCRdb table lists in-frame clones only, not all of them. The sample has approximately 70,000 clones, 95% seen once. These data are taken from a study of human thymus T cells. Whole-study findings and limits: Related studies noted strongly shared thymic repertoires across unrelated people.

Per the germline V gene, CDR1 is LGHNA and CDR2 is YSLEER. The V gene end was trimmed by 4 bases and the J gene end by 7 bases; junction bases not matched to a gene: 4. CDR3 length: 13 amino acids. Resections obtained during corrective heart surgery supplied the thymus tissue. The sample comprised thymus tissue. The V call is TRBV4-3, the J call TRBJ2-1; TRBD1 agrees at 7 bases. The sequence was collected from a girl in the first two years of life with a congenital heart defect but otherwise immunologically healthy. CDR3 protein: CASSRRQGNEQFF. In nucleotides, the CDR3 is TGCGCCAGCAGCCGTCGACAGGGAAATGAGCAGTTCTTC.